This T cell receptor beta chain was sequenced for a study of T cell responses to AZD1222 COVID-19 vaccine. About the study: Timing groups of about 4 and about 12 weeks for second doses were pooled.

The V gene's germline CDR1 is SGDLS and CDR2 YYNGEE. Between the trimmed V and J ends, which lost 7 bases and 5 bases, there was a span of 24 bases. The CDR3 has 16 amino acids. This clone was found a few times. The antigen remains undetermined. The repertoire was sequenced with immunoSEQ multiplex PCR; TCRdb's copy has only in-frame clones and lacks some. The data show roughly 130,000 clones, with 70% to 90% seen just once and about 5.5% held by the top ten. Whole-study results and caveats: Females outnumbered males among donors, who were mostly white British; clonal diversity was possibly underestimated. Repertoire sampling was restricted to post-peak T cell response timepoints.

This specimen was peripheral blood, taken on day 0 of AZD1222 vaccination. The chain recombines TRBV9 with TRBJ2-5; D perhaps matches TRBD2 (6 bases). The sequence came from an adult in good health. DNA for the CDR3: TGTGCCAGCGAGGCGGGGCGGGACCCACGGGGGGAGACCCAGTACTTC. Translated, it gives CASEAGRDPRGETQYF.